This T cell receptor (beta chain) was sequenced during a study of cytomegalovirus exposure and HLA in healthy donors. This CDR3 has 15 amino acids. V gave up 6 bases and J gave up 6 bases; unmatched junction bases: 8. Per germline, CDR1 MNHEY and CDR2 SVGAGI. PCR primers comprised 60 Vbeta and 13 Jbeta primers. Generated by immunoSEQ multiplex PCR, the TCRdb table keeps only in-frame clones and is missing some. The table records 100,000 to 150,000 clones, 75% to 85% of them present only once. This sequence originates from a man between 40 and 49 years old in good health and CMV-seronegative. The gene calls are TRBV6-5 and TRBJ2-1, with 10 bases aligning to TRBD2. The specimen was PBMCs. CDR3 sequence: CASSPTSGLINEQFF. The CDR3 region has the DNA TGTGCCAGCAGCCCGACTAGCGGGCTGATCAATGAGCAGTTCTTC.